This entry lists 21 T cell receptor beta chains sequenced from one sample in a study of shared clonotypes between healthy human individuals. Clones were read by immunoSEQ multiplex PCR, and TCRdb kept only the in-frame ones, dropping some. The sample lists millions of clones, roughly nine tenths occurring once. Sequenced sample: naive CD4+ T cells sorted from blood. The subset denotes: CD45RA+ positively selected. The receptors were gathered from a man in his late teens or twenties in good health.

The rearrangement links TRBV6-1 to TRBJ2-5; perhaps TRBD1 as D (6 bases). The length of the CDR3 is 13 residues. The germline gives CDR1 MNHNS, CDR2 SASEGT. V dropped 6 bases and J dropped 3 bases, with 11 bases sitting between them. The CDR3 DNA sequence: TGTGCCAGCAGAGAATCAGGGGAAGAGACCCAGTACTTC. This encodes CASRESGEETQYF.

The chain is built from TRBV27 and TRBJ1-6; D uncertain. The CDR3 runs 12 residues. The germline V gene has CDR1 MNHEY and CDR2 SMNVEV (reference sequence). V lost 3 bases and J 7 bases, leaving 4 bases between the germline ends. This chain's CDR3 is CASSFTNSPLHF. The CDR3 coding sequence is TGTGCCAGCAGTTTCACCAATTCACCCCTCCACTTT.

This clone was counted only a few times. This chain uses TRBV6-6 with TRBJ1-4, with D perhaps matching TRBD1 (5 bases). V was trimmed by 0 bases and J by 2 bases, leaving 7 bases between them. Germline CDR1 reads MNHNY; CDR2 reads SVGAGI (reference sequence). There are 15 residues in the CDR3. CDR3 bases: TGTGCCAGCAGTTACTCAGGGGTTACTAATGAAAAACTGTTTTTT. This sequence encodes CASSYSGVTNEKLFF.

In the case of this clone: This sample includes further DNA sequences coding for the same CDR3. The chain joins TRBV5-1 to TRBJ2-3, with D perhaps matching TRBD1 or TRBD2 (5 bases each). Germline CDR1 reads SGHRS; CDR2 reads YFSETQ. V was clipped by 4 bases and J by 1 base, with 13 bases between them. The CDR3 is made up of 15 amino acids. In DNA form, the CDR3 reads TGCGCCAGCAGCCTAGGAGGCAGGGGCACAGATACGCAGTATTTT. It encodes CASSLGGRGTDTQYF.

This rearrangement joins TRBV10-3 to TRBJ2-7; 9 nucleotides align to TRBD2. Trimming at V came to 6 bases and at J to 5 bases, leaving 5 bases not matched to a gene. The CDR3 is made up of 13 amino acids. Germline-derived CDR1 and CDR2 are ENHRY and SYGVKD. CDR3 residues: CAIRTSGLDEQYF. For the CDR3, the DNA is TGTGCCATCAGAACTAGCGGGCTCGACGAGCAGTACTTC.

The chain's CDR3 is CASSEAQDRTDLTIGYTF. The CDR3 nucleotides read TGTGCCAGCAGTGAAGCGCAGGACCGTACCGATCTAACTATAGGCTACACCTTC. V gene TRBV2 combines with J gene TRBJ1-2; D is undetermined. The CDR3 loop spans 18 amino acids. Germline CDR1 is SNHLY and CDR2 is FYNNEI. V lost 0 bases, J lost 8 bases, and 25 bases lay in between.

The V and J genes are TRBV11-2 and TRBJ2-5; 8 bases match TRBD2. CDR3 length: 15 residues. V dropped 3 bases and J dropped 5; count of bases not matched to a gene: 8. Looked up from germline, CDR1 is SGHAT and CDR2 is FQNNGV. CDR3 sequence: CASSFSSGGEETQYF. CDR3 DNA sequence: TGTGCCAGCAGCTTCAGCAGCGGGGGAGAGGAGACCCAGTACTTC. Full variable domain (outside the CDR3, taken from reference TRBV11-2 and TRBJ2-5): EAGVAQSPRYKIIEKRQSVAFWCNPISGHATLYWYQQILGQGPKLLIQFQNNGVVDDSQLPKDRFSAERLKGVDSTLKIQPAKLEDSAVYLCASSFSSGGEETQYFGPGTRLLVL.

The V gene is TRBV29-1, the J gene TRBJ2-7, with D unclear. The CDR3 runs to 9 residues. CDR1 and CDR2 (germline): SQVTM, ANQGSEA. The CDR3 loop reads CTWPNEQYF. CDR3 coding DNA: TGCACGTGGCCCAACGAGCAGTACTTC.

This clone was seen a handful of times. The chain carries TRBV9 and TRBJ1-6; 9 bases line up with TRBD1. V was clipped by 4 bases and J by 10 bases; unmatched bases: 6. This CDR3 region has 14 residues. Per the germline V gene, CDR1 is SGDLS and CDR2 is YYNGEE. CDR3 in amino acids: CASSRDRDRSPLHF. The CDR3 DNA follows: TGTGCCAGCAGCCGGGACAGGGATCGCTCACCCCTCCACTTT.

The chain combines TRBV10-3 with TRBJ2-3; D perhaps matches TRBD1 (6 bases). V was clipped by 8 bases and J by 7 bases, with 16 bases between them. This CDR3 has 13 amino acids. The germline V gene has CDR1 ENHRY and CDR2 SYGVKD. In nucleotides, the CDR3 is TGTGCCATCCAACGGGACACAGTATATACGCAGTATTTT. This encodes CAIQRDTVYTQYF.

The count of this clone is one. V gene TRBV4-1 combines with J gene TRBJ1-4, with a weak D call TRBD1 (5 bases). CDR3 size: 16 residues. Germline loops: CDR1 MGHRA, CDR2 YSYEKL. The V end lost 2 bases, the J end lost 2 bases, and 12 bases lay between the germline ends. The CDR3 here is CASSQPMAGTNEKLFF. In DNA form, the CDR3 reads TGCGCCAGCAGCCAACCCATGGCAGGGACTAATGAAAAACTGTTTTTT.

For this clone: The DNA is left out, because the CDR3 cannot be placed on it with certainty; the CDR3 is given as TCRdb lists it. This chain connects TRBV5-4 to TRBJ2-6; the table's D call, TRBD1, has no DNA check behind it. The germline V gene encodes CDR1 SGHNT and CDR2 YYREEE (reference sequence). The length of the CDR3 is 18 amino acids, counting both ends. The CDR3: CASSFGPGQGSGANVLTF.

CDR3 sequence reads: CASSPQNTEAFF. Written as DNA, the CDR3 is TGTGCCAGCAGTCCACAGAACACTGAAGCTTTCTTT. V and J are TRBV25-1 and TRBJ1-1; no clear D. Germline assignment: CDR1 MGHDK and CDR2 SYGVNS. The germline V and J ends were trimmed by 5 bases and 1 base, with 5 bases remaining between them. This CDR3 is 12 amino acids long.

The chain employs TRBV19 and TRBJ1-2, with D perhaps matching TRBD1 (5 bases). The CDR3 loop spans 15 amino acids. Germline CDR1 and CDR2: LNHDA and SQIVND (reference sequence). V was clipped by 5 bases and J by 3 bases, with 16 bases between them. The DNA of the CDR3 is TGTGCCAGTAGTGGGGACGCCCTAGGAGACTATGGCTACACCTTC. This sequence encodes CASSGDALGDYGYTF. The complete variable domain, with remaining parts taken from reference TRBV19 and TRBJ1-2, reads DGGITQSPKYLFRKEGQNVTLSCEQNLNHDAMYWYRQDPGQGLRLIYYSQIVNDFQKGDIAEGYSVSREKKESFPLTVTSAQKNPTAFYLCASSGDALGDYGYTFGSGTRLTVV.

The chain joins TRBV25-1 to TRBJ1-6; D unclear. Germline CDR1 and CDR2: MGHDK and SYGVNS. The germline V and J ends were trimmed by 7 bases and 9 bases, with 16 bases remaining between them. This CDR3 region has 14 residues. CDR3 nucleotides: TGTGCCAGCATTGACCGGGAATGGGGTTCACCCCTCCACTTT. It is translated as CASIDREWGSPLHF.

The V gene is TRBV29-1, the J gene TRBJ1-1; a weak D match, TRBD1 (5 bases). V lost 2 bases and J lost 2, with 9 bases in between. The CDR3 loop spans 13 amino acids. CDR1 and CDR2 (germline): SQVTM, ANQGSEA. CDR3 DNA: TGCAGCGTTGAACGGGGGACCAACACTGAAGCTTTCTTT. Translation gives CSVERGTNTEAFF.

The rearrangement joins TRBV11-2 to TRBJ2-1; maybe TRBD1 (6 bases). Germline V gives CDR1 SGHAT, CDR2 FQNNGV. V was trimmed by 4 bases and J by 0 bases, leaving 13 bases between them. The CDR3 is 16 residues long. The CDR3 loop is CASSSQGWGSYNEQFF. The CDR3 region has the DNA TGTGCCAGCAGCTCACAGGGTTGGGGCTCCTACAATGAGCAGTTCTTC. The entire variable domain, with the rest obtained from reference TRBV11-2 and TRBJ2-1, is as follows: EAGVAQSPRYKIIEKRQSVAFWCNPISGHATLYWYQQILGQGPKLLIQFQNNGVVDDSQLPKDRFSAERLKGVDSTLKIQPAKLEDSAVYLCASSSQGWGSYNEQFFGPGTRLTVL.

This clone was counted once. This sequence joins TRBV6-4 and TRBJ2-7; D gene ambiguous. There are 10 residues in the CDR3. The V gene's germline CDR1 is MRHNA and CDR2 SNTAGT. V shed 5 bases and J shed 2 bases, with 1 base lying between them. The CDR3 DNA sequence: TGTGCCAGCAGTCCCTACGAGCAGTACTTC. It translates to CASSPYEQYF.

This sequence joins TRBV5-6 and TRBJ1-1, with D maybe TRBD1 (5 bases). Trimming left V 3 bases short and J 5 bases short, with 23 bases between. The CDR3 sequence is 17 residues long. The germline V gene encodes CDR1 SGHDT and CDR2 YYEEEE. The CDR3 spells CASSSRTLQLGGTEAFF. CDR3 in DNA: TGTGCCAGCAGCTCTCGAACACTCCAACTGGGGGGGACTGAAGCTTTCTTT.

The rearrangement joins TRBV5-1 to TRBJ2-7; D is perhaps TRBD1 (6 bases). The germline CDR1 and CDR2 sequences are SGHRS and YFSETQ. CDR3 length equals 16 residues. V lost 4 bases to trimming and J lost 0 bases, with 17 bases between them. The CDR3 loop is CASSPGPGQVSYEQYF. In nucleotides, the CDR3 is TGCGCCAGCAGCCCAGGCCCGGGACAAGTCTCCTACGAGCAGTACTTC. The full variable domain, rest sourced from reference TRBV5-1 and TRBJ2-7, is KAGVTQTPRYLIKTRGQQVTLSCSPISGHRSVSWYQQTPGQGLQFLFEYFSETQRNKGNFPGRFSGRQFSNSRSEMNVSTLELGDSALYLCASSPGPGQVSYEQYFGPGTRLTVT.

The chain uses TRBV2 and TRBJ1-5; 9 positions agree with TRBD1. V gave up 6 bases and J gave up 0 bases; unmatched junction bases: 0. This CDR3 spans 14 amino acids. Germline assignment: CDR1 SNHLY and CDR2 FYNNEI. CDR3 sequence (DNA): TGTGCCAGCAGGGGACAGGGTAGCAATCAGCCCCAGCATTTT. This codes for CASRGQGSNQPQHF.